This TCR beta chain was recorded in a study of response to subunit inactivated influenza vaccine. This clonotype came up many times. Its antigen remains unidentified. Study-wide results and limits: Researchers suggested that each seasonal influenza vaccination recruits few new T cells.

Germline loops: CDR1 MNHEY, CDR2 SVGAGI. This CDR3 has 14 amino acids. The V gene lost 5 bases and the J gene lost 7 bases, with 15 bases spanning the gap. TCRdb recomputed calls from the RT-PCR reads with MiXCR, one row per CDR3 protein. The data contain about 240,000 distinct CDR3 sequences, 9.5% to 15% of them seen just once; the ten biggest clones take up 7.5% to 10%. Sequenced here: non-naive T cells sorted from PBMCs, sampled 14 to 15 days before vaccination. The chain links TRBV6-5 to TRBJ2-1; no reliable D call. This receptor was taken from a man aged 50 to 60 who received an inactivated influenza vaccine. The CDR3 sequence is CASSPALFGNEQFF. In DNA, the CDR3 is TGTGCCAGCAGTCCGGCGCTGTTTGGGAATGAGCAGTTCTTC.